This T cell receptor beta chain was profiled in a study of post-analysis software for immune sequencing data. Study results and limitations: Patients carried roughly 5 TRBV segments more frequently than controls did, and TRBV5-6, TRBV5-1 and TRBV20-1 were among them. Samples sharing a preparation batch grouped tightly together when assessed by F measure. Multiple sclerosis was associated with a significant reduction in normalized Chao1 diversity relative to controls.

The TCR beta cDNA libraries contained unique molecular identifiers. T cells numbering roughly 1 to 10 million gave rise to roughly 0.5 million cDNA molecules. Using its own MiXCR run on the PCR reads, TCRdb lists one record per CDR3 protein. Of around 150,000 distinct CDR3 sequences in the sample, about 37% were seen once. CDR3 size: 17 residues. Looked up from germline, CDR1 is SNHLY and CDR2 is FYNNEI. A note on this clonotype: Its antigen is unidentified.

The TCR originated in a girl aged 10-17 years with multiple sclerosis. Source: blood, taken after autologous hematopoietic stem cell transplantation. The chain is built from TRBV2 and TRBJ2-7; TRBD2 agrees at 8 bases. The J call is doubtful: the DNA matches TRBJ2-5 better. The CDR3 bases are TGTGCCAGCAGTGAATTGGAGGTAGCGGGATCTAACGAGACCCAGTACTTC. It specifies CASSELEVAGSNETQYF.